This TCR beta chain was identified in a study of vaccination effects on CD4 cells after COVID-19. Clones were sequenced by immunoSEQ multiplex PCR, and TCRdb holds only the in-frame ones, with some missing. Of about 59,000 clones listed, 75% to 85% are singletons. ViraFEST assay sequencing came after antigen-specific CD4+ T cells were expanded with viral peptide pools. Cultured cells yielded isolated CD4+ T cells after 10 to 11 days. It was two doses of either the BNT162b2 or mRNA-1273 vaccine that participants received. This clone was recorded many times. Antigen: not known. Germline V lookup: CDR1 LGHDT, CDR2 YNNKEL (reference sequence). The V and J ends lost 1 base and 4 bases respectively, with 2 bases between them. This CDR3 is built from 12 residues.

The sequenced sample was CD4+ T cells from PBMCs cultured with HCoV-OC43 spike peptides, obtained after COVID-19 vaccination. Indicated subset: HCoV-OC43 spike overlapping peptide pool stimulation. The receptor was derived from a human donor who received a COVID-19 vaccine. This chain links TRBV3-1 (or the pseudogene TRBV3-2) with TRBJ1-5; D gene uncertain. CDR3 bases: TGTGCCAGCAGCCAAGGGAATCAGCCCCAGCATTTT. Amino acid sequence: CASSQGNQPQHF.